Listed here are 15 T cell receptor beta chains from one sample, sequenced in a study of blood T cell repertoires in COVID-19. Sequencing was performed with immunoSEQ multiplex PCR; in TCRdb, only in-frame clones are kept and a portion is missing. Of about 270,000 clones listed, 80% to 90% are singletons. The material sequenced was PBMCs or T cells enriched from blood (not recorded which). These receptors all come from a woman aged 18-29 years who had recovered from COVID-19.

The V call is TRBV24-1, the J call TRBJ2-1, with D perhaps matching TRBD1 (6 bases). From germline, CDR1 is KGHDR and CDR2 SFDVKD. V lost 3 bases to trimming and J lost 1 base, with 12 bases between them. This CDR3 is built from 16 residues. In DNA, the CDR3 is TGTGCCACCAGTGATGTATTGGGGGCGTCCTACAATGAGCAGTTCTTC. Translating it yields CATSDVLGASYNEQFF.

This clone was observed a handful of times. The rearrangement joins TRBV4-1 to TRBJ2-1, with TRBD1 identical over 8 bases. Trimming removed 1 base from V and 6 bases from J; junction bases left unmatched: 8. The CDR3 loop spans 16 amino acids. Germline-derived CDR1 and CDR2 are MGHRA and YSYEKL. For the CDR3, the DNA is TGCGCCAGCAGCCAAGTCCGACCAGGGGGCCTCAATGAGCAGTTCTTC. Its translation: CASSQVRPGGLNEQFF.

The CDR3 sequence is CASNPVSGETEAFF. In DNA, the CDR3 is TGTGCCAGCAACCCGGTTTCGGGGGAAACTGAAGCTTTCTTT. This chain links TRBV5-8 with TRBJ1-1; D perhaps matches TRBD1 (5 bases). Trimming removed 6 bases at V and 5 bases at J, with 17 bases between. Germline V gene lookup returns CDR1 SGHTS and CDR2 YDEGEE. This CDR3 has 14 amino acids.

V and J are TRBV2 and TRBJ1-3; a possible D gene is TRBD1 (6 bases). The CDR3 loop spans 12 amino acids. The germline V and J ends were trimmed by 5 bases and 4 bases, with 6 bases remaining between them. CDR1 and CDR2 from the germline V gene are SNHLY and FYNNEI. The DNA of the CDR3 is TGTGCCAGCAGTACAGGGGGAAACACCATATATTTT. Encoded protein: CASSTGGNTIYF.

The chain uses TRBV21-1 and TRBJ1-4. TRBV21-1 is a recognized pseudogene. The CDR3 has 17 amino acids. The CDR3 sequence is CASKRIGVGWENEKLFF. CDR3 nucleotide sequence: TGTGCCAGCAAAAGGATCGGGGTGGGGTGGGAAAATGAAAAACTGTTTTTT.

This chain uses TRBV30 with TRBJ1-5, with D unclear. With 0 bases removed from V and 4 bases from J, the gap between germline ends came to 7 bases. CDR3 length: 13 amino acids. Germline CDR1 is GTSNPN and CDR2 is SVGIG (reference sequence). Here the CDR3 DNA reads TGTGCCTGGAGTGTAAACAGAAATCAGCCCCAGCATTTT. Translated, it gives CAWSVNRNQPQHF.

The V call is TRBV28, the J call TRBJ1-1, with TRBD1 matching 8 bases. Trimming at V came to 8 bases and at J to 6 bases, leaving 5 bases not matched to a gene. Germline CDR1 is MDHEN and CDR2 is SYDVKM. The length of the CDR3 is 12 residues. CDR3 in amino acids: CASCAGGAEAFF. As DNA, the CDR3 is TGTGCCAGCTGCGCAGGGGGCGCTGAAGCTTTCTTT.

The rearrangement joins TRBV2 to TRBJ1-1; no firm D call. The CDR3 is 11 residues long. Trimming left V 7 bases short and J 2 bases short, with 5 bases between. Germline CDR1 and CDR2: SNHLY and FYNNEI. CDR3 sequence (DNA): TGTGCCAGCATTATTAACACTGAAGCTTTCTTT. Its translation is CASIINTEAFF.

The chain combines TRBV6-4 with TRBJ1-6; D perhaps matches TRBD1 (6 bases). The V gene lost 3 bases and the J gene lost 9 bases, with 12 bases spanning the gap. The germline CDR1 and CDR2 sequences are MRHNA and SNTAGT. CDR3 length: 14 amino acids. The CDR3 loop reads CASSEQGFGSPLHF. CDR3 DNA sequence: TGTGCCAGCAGTGAACAGGGCTTCGGTTCACCCCTCCACTTT.

The V gene is TRBV28, the J gene TRBJ1-2; D ambiguous. The V and J ends lost 2 bases and 5 bases respectively, with 12 bases between them. CDR1 MDHEN and CDR2 SYDVKM come from the germline V gene. The CDR3 is 14 residues long. The CDR3 coding sequence is TGTGCCAGCAGTTTACGTACACCCTCTTATGGCTACACCTTC. It encodes CASSLRTPSYGYTF.

This chain links TRBV27 with TRBJ2-7; 9 bases map to TRBD2. Germline assignment: CDR1 MNHEY and CDR2 SMNVEV (reference sequence). V lost 3 bases and J lost 4; bases outside the gene matches: 10. This CDR3 is built from 16 residues. CDR3 sequence (DNA): TGTGCCAGCAGTTTTGCTAGCGGGGAGCGGCGGTACGAGCAGTACTTC. Protein sequence: CASSFASGERRYEQYF.

The chain links TRBV5-1 to TRBJ2-3, with 9 bases matching TRBD2. Germline CDR1 SGHRS, CDR2 YFSETQ. The CDR3 covers 17 residues. J lost 4 bases, V lost 0 bases, and 9 bases had no gene match. CDR3 sequence: CASSLALAGMVADTQYF. The CDR3 bases are TGCGCCAGCAGCTTGGCGCTAGCGGGGATGGTTGCAGATACGCAGTATTTT. Full variable domain (missing parts from reference TRBV5-1 and TRBJ2-3): KAGVTQTPRYLIKTRGQQVTLSCSPISGHRSVSWYQQTPGQGLQFLFEYFSETQRNKGNFPGRFSGRQFSNSRSEMNVSTLELGDSALYLCASSLALAGMVADTQYFGPGTRLTVL.

CDR3 bases: TGTGCCAGCAGTCCATACGGACAGGGATTATACGGCTACACCTTC. This encodes CASSPYGQGLYGYTF. V gene TRBV27 combines with J gene TRBJ1-2; 8 positions agree with TRBD1. V shed 5 bases and J 8 bases; nucleotides not matched to a gene: 13. Germline loops: CDR1 MNHEY, CDR2 SMNVEV (reference sequence). The CDR3 has 15 residues.

The chain employs TRBV20-1 and TRBJ2-6, with TRBD1 as a possible D gene (6 bases). Trimming shortened V by 3 bases and J by 0 bases, and 12 bases separated the two germline ends. Germline CDR1 DFQATT, CDR2 SNEGSKA (reference sequence). CDR3 length: 16 amino acids. The CDR3, as DNA: TGCAGTGCTAGTAGCAGGGGTCCCTCTGGGGCCAACGTCCTGACTTTC. Amino acids: CSASSRGPSGANVLTF.

V and J are TRBV2 and TRBJ2-7; 8 bases agree with TRBD1. The CDR3 extends over 17 amino acids. Germline CDR1 and CDR2: SNHLY and FYNNEI. With 0 bases clipped from V and 2 bases from J, the junction kept 9 bases outside the gene matches. CDR3 sequence: CASSEAPRDRTPYEQYF. In nucleotides, the CDR3 is TGTGCCAGCAGTGAAGCCCCCCGGGACAGGACACCCTACGAGCAGTACTTC.